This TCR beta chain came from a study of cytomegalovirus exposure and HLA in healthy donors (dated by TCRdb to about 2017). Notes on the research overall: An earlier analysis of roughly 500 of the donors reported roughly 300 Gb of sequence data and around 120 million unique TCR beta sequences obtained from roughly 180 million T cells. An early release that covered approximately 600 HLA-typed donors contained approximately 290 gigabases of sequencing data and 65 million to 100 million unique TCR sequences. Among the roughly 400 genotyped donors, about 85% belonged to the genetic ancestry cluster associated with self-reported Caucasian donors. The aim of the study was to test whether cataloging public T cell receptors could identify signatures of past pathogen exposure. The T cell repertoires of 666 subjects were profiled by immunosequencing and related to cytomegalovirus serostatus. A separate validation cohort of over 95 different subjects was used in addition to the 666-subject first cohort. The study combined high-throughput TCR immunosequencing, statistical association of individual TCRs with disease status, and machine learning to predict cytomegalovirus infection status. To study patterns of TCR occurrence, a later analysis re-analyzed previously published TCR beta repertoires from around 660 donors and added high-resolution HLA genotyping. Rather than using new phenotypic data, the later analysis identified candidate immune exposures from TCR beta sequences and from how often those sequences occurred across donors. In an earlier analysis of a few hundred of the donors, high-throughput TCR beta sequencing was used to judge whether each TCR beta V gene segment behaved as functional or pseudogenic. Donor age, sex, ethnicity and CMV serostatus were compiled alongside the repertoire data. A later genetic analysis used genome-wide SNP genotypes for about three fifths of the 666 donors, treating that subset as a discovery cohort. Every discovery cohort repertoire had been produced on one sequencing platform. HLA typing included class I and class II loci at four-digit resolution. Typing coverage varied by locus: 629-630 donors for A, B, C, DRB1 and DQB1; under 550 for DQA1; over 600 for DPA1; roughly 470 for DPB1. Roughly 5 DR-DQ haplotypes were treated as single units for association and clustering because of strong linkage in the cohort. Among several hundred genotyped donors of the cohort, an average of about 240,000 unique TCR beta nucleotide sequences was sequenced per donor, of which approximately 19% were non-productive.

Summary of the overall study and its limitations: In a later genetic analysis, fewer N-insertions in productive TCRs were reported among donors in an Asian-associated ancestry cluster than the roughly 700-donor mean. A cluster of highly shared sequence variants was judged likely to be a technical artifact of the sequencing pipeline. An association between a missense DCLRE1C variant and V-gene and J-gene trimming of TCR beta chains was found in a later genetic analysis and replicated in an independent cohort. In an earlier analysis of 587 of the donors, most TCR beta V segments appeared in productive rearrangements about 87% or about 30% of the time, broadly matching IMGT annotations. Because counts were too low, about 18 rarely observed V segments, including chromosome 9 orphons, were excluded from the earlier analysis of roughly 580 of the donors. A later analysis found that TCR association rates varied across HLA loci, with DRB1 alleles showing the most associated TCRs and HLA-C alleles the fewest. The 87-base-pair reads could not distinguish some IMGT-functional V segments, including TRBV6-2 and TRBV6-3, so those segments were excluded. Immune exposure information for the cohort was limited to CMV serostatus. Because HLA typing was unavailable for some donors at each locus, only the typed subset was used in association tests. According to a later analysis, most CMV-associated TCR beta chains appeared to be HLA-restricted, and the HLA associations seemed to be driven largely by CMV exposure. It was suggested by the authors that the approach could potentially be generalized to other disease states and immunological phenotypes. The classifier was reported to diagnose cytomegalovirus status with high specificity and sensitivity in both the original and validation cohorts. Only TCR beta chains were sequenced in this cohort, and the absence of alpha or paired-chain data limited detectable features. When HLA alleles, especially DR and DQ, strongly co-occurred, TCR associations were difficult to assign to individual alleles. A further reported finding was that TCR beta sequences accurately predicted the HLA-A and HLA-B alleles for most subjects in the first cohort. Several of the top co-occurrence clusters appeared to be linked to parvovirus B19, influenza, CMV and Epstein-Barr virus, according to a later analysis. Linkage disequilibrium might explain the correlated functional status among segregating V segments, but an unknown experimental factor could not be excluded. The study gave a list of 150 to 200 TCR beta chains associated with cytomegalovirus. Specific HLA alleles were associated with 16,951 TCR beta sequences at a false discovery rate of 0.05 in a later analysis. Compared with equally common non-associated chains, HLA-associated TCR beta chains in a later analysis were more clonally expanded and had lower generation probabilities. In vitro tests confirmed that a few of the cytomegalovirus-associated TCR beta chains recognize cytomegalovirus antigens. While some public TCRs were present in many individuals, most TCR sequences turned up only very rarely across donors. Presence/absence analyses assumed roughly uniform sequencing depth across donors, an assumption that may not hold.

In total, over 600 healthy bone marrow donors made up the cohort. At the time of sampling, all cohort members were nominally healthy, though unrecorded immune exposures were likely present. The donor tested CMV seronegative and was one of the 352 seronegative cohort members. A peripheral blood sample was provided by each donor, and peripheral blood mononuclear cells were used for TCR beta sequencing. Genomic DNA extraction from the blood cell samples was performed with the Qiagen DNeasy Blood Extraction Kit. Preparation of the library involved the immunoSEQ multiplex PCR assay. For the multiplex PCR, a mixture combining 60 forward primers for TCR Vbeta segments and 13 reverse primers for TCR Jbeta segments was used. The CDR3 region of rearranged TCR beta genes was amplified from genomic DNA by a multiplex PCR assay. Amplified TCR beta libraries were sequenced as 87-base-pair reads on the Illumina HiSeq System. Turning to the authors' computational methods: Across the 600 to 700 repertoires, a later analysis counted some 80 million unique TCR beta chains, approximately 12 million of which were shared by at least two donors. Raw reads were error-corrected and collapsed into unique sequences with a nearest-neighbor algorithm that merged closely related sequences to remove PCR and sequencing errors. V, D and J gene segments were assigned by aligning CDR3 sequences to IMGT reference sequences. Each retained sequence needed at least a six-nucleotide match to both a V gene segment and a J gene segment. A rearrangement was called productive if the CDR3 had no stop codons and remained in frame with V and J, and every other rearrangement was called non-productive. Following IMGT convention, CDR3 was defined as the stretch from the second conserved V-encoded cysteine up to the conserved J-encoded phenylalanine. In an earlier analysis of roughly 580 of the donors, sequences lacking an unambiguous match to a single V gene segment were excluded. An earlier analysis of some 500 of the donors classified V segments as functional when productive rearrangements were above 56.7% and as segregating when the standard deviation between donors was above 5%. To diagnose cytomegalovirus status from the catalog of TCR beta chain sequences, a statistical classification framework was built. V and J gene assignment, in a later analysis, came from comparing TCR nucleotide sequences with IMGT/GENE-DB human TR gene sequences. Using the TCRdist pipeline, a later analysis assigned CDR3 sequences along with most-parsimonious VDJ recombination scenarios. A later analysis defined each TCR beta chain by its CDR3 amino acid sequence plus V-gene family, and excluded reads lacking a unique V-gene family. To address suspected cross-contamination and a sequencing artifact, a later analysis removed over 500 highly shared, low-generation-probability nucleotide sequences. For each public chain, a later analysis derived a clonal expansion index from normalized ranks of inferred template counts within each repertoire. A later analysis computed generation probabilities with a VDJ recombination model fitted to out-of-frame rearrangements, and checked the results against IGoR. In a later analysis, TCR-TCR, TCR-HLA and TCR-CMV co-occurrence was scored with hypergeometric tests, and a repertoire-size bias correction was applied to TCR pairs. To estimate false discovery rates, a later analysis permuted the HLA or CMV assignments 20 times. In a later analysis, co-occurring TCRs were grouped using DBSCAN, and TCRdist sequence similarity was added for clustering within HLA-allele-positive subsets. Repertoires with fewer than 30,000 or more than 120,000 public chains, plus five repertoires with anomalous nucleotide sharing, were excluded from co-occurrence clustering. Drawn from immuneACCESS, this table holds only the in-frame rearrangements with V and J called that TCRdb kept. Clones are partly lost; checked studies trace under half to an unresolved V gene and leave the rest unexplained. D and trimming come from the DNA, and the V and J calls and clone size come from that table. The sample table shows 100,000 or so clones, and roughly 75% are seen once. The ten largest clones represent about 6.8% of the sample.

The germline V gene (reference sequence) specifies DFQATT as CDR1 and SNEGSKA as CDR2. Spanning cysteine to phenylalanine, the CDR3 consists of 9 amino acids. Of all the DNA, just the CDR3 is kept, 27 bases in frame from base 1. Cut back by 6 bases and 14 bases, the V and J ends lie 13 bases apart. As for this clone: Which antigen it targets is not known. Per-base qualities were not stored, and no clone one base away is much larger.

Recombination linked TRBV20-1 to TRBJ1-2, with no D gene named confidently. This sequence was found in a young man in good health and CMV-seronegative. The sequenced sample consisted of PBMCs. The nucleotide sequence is TGCAGTGCCCACCCATCTATAACCTTC. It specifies CSAHPSITF.